Listed here are 17 T cell receptor beta chains from one sample, sequenced in a study of shared clonotypes between healthy human individuals. Only in-frame clones appear in the TCRdb table, and some are missing; sequencing was by immunoSEQ multiplex PCR. This table has about 680,000 clones, around 92% appearing once. Terminally differentiated effector memory CD45RA+ cells were excluded from the naive CD8 cells, which were CD45RO-negative and positively selected for CCR7. The sequencing input was naive CD8+ T cells sorted from blood. The receptors originated from a man under 40 in good health.

This chain uses TRBV7-3 with TRBJ2-7; 10 nucleotides agree with TRBD2. V gave up 5 bases and J gave up 3 bases; unmatched junction bases: 7. The CDR3 has 15 residues. CDR1 is SGHTA and CDR2 is FQGTGA in the germline V gene. The CDR3, as DNA: TGTGCCAGCAGCACTCTAGCGGGAGATTACTACGAGCAGTACTTC. This sequence encodes CASSTLAGDYYEQYF. The whole variable domain, remainder taken from reference TRBV7-3 and TRBJ2-7, is GAGVSQTPSNKVTEKGKYVELRCDPISGHTALYWYRQSLGQGPEFLIYFQGTGAADDSGLPNDRFFAVRPEGSVSTLKIQRTERGDSAVYLCASSTLAGDYYEQYFGPGTRLTVT.

The chain carries TRBV7-6 and TRBJ2-2, with D possibly being TRBD1 or TRBD2 (5 bases each). Trimming stripped 1 base from V and 6 bases from J, with 9 bases between. There are 14 residues in the CDR3. The germline V gene has CDR1 SGHVS and CDR2 FNYEAQ. For the CDR3, the DNA is TGTGCCAGCAGCTTAGGTCAGGGAGCCGGGGAGCTGTTTTTT. Its translation is CASSLGQGAGELFF.

The chain recombines TRBV11-2 with TRBJ2-5, with D uncertain. Per the germline V gene, CDR1 is SGHAT and CDR2 is FQNNGV. The CDR3 is made up of 14 amino acids. Trimming took 1 base from V and 5 from J, leaving 11 bases between them. CDR3 region: CASSLAPERETQYF. The CDR3 DNA is TGTGCCAGCAGCTTAGCGCCAGAACGGGAGACCCAGTACTTC.

This rearrangement joins TRBV10-2 to TRBJ1-2; no definite D call. Trimming pared 4 bases from V and 2 bases from J, leaving 14 bases between. Germline V lookup: CDR1 WSHSY, CDR2 SAAADI. The CDR3 runs to 15 residues. CDR3 sequence: CASSVEGALNYGYTF. The CDR3 DNA sequence: TGCGCCAGCAGTGTCGAGGGAGCCTTAAACTATGGCTACACCTTC.

In its sample, this clone was seen once. The gene calls are TRBV19 and TRBJ2-3, with a possible D match to TRBD2 (6 bases). Germline V gene lookup returns CDR1 LNHDA and CDR2 SQIVND (reference sequence). Trimming took off 10 bases at V and 6 bases at J, with 14 bases between the two ends. The CDR3 is 12 residues long. In DNA, the CDR3 is TGTGCCATTAGGGACTGGACCGATACGCAGTATTTT. Its protein is CAIRDWTDTQYF.

J is TRBJ2-6 and V is TRBV7-9, with D unclear. Germline loops: CDR1 SEHNR, CDR2 FQNEAQ (reference sequence). V lost 5 bases to trimming and J lost 0 bases, with 11 bases between them. The CDR3 covers 16 residues. CDR3 loop: CASSTTRFSGANVLTF. Here the CDR3 DNA reads TGTGCCAGCAGCACCACCCGGTTCTCTGGGGCCAACGTCCTGACTTTC.

The chain recombines TRBV18 with TRBJ2-7; D is possibly TRBD2 (5 bases). This CDR3 is 16 amino acids long. The V end lost 3 bases, the J end lost 4 bases, and 19 bases lay between the germline ends. Germline V gene lookup returns CDR1 KGHSH and CDR2 LQKENI. CDR3 region: CASSPFLADFIYEQYF. The CDR3 coding sequence is TGTGCCAGCTCACCCTTCCTCGCGGACTTTATATACGAGCAGTACTTC.

The chain has TRBV29-1 and TRBJ2-3; 15 bases fit TRBD2. The CDR3 is 23 residues long. In germline, CDR1 is SQVTM, CDR2 ANQGSEA. The V and J ends lost 3 bases and 2 bases, in that order; junction bases with no gene match: 24. CDR3 region: CSVDSSGLAGGHFTRAITDTQYF. DNA of the CDR3: TGCAGCGTTGACTCATCGGGACTAGCGGGAGGTCATTTCACCCGAGCTATCACAGATACGCAGTATTTT.

V is TRBV19 and J is TRBJ1-4; D unresolved. The germline gives CDR1 LNHDA, CDR2 SQIVND (reference sequence). Between the trimmed V and J ends, which lost 6 bases and 8 bases, there was a span of 16 bases. The length of the CDR3 is 14 residues. The CDR3 DNA is TGTGCCAGTAGCTACAGTTATGGAGTCGAAAAACTGTTTTTT. Protein: CASSYSYGVEKLFF.

The chain recombines TRBV20-1 with TRBJ2-7; D gene unclear. CDR1 is DFQATT and CDR2 is SNEGSKA in the germline V gene (reference sequence). The CDR3 has 10 amino acids. The CDR3 region has the DNA TGCAGCGCTTTTACTTACGAGCAGTACTTC. This codes for CSAFTYEQYF.

This clone has only one observation. The chain joins TRBV7-2 to TRBJ2-7, with 8 bases that match TRBD2. The J segment lost 4 bases and the V segment lost 5 bases, leaving 16 bases of the junction unmatched. In germline, CDR1 is SGHTA, CDR2 FQGNSA. The CDR3 runs 17 residues. The CDR3 sequence: CASSGGGTPSSSYEQYF. The CDR3 DNA reads as TGTGCCAGCAGCGGCGGGGGGACACCCTCCTCTAGTTACGAGCAGTACTTC.

Note on this clone: The identical CDR3 is also encoded by other nucleotide sequences in the sample. This chain connects TRBV11-2 to TRBJ2-1; 7 bases are a match to TRBD2. Germline CDR1 reads SGHAT; CDR2 reads FQNNGV. V gave up 1 base and J gave up 4 bases; unmatched junction bases: 1. CDR3 length equals 14 residues. The CDR3 loop is CASSLAGGYNEQFF. CDR3 nucleotides: TGTGCCAGCAGCTTAGCGGGGGGATACAATGAGCAGTTCTTC.

This clone occurred a few times. The V gene is TRBV5-4, the J gene TRBJ2-7; 10 positions match TRBD2. V was pared by 3 bases and J by 4 bases, with 7 bases of the junction left unmatched. CDR1 SGHNT and CDR2 YYREEE come from the germline V gene (reference sequence). The length of the CDR3 is 15 residues. This CDR3 is CASSSPGTSVYEQYF. In DNA form, the CDR3 reads TGTGCCAGCAGCTCCCCCGGGACTAGCGTGTACGAGCAGTACTTC.

The chain joins TRBV6-5 to TRBJ2-1; D remains ambiguous. There are 13 residues in the CDR3. V was cut by 0 bases and J by 7 bases, with 7 bases left in between. Germline V lookup: CDR1 MNHEY, CDR2 SVGAGI. The CDR3 sequence: CASSYSKENEQFF. DNA for the CDR3: TGTGCCAGCAGTTACTCGAAAGAAAATGAGCAGTTCTTC.

The chain couples TRBV7-9 to TRBJ2-5, with D perhaps TRBD1 (5 bases). CDR3 length: 13 residues. V dropped 7 bases and J dropped 5 bases, with 14 bases sitting between them. Germline CDR1 reads SEHNR; CDR2 reads FQNEAQ (reference sequence). The CDR3 here is CASMGPLRETQYF. The CDR3 bases are TGTGCCAGCATGGGGCCCTTACGGGAGACCCAGTACTTC.

In DNA form, the CDR3 reads TGTGCCAGCAGCTTTGTCGGGACAGGTCCCTACGAGCAGTACTTC. Translated: CASSFVGTGPYEQYF. This chain joins TRBV11-3 and TRBJ2-7, with TRBD1 matching 8 bases. The CDR3 covers 15 residues. V lost 3 bases and J lost 2; bases outside the gene matches: 6. Looked up from germline, CDR1 is SGHNT and CDR2 is YENEEA.

The rearrangement links TRBV21-1 to TRBJ1-1; the table names TRBD1, a call not compared with the DNA. TRBV21-1 is recorded as a pseudogene. The CDR3 runs 14 residues. CDR3 sequence reads: CASSKVGQDTEAFF. The CDR3 nucleotides are TGTGCCAGCAGCAAAGTAGGACAGGACACTGAAGCTTTCTTT.